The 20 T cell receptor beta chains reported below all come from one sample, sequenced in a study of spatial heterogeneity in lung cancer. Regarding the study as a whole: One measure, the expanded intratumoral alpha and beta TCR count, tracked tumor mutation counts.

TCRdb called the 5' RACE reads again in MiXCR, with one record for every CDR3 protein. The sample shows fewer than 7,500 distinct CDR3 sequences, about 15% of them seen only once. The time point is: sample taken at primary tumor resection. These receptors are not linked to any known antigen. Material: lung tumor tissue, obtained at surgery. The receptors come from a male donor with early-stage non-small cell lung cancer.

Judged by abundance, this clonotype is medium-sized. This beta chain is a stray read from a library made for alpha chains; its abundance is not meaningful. The CDR3 loop is CASSLVPDTDTQYF. DNA of the CDR3: TGTGCCAGCAGCCTCGTCCCTGATACAGATACGCAGTATTTT. The V call is TRBV7-9, the J call TRBJ2-3; D remains ambiguous. Germline V gene data show CDR1 as SEHNR and CDR2 as FQNEAQ (reference sequence). The V end was cut by 5 bases, the J end by 3 bases, with 12 bases between. CDR3 length: 14 residues.

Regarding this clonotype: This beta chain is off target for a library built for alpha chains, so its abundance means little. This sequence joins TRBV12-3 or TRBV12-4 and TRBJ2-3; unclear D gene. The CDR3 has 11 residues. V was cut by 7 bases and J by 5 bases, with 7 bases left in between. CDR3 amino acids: CASTAGDTQYF. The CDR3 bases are TGTGCCAGCACGGCTGGAGATACGCAGTATTTT.

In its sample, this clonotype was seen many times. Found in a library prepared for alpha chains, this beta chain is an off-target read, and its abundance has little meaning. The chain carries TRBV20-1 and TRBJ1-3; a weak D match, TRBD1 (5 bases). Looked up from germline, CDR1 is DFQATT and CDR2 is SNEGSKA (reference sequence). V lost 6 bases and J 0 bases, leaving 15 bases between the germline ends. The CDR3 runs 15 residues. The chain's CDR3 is CSAARQLVSGNTIYF. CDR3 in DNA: TGCAGTGCCGCCAGACAGCTTGTCTCTGGAAACACCATATATTTT.

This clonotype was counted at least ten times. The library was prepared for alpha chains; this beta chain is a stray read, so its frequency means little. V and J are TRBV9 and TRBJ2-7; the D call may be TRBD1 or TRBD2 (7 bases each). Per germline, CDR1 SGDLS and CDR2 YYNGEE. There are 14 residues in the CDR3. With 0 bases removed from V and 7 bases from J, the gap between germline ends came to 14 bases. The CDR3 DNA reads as TGTGCCAGCAGCGTAGGGGGACTACAGGGGGAGCAGTACTTC. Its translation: CASSVGGLQGEQYF.

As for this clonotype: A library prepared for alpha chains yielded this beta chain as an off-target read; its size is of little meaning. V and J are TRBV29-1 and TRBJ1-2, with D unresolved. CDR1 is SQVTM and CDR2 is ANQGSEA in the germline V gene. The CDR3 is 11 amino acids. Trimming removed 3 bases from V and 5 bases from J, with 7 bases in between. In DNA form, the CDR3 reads TGCAGCGTTGAGTCCGTATATGGCTACACCTTC. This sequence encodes CSVESVYGYTF.

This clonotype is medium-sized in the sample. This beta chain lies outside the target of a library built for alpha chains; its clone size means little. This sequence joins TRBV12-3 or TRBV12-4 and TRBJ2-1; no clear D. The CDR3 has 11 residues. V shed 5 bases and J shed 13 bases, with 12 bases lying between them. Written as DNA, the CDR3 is TGTGCCAGCAGTCCAGACTCCGGCCAGTTCTTC. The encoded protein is CASSPDSGQFF.

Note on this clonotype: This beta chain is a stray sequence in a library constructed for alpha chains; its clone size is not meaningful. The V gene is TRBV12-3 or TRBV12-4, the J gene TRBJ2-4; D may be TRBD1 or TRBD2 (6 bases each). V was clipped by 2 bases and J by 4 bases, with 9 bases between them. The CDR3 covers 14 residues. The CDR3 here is CASSLQGTKNIQYF. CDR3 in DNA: TGTGCCAGCAGTTTACAGGGGACTAAAAACATTCAGTACTTC.

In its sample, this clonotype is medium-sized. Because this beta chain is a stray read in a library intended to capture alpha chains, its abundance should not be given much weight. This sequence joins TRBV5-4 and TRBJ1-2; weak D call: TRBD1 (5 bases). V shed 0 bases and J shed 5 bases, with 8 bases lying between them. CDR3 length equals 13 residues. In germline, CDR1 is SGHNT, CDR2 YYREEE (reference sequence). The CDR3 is CASSLGREYGYTF. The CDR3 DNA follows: TGTGCCAGCAGCTTGGGCAGGGAATATGGCTACACCTTC.

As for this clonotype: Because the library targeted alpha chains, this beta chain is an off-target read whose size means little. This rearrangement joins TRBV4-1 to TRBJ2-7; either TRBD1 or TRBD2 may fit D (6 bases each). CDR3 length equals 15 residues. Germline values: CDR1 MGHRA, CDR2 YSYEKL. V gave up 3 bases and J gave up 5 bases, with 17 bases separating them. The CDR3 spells CASSQEGNRVHEQYF. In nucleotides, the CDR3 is TGCGCCAGCAGCCAGGAGGGGAACAGGGTCCACGAGCAGTACTTC.

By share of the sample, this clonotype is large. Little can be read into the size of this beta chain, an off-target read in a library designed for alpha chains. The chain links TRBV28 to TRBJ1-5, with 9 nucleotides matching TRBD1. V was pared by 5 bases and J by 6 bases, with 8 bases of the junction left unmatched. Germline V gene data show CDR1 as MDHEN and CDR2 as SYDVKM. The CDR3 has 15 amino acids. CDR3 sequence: CASSPGTGTAQPQHF. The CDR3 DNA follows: TGTGCCAGCAGTCCCGGGACAGGGACGGCTCAGCCCCAGCATTTT.

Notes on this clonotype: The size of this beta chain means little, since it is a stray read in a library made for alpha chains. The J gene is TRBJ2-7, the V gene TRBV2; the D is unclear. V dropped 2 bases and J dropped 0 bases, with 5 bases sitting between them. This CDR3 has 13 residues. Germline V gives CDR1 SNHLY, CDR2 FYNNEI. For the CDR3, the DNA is TGTGCCAGCAGTGAAAAGAGCTCCTACGAGCAGTACTTC. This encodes CASSEKSSYEQYF. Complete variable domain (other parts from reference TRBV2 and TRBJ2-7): EPEVTQTPSHQVTQMGQEVILRCVPISNHLYFYWYRQILGQKVEFLVSFYNNEISEKSEIFDDQFSVERPDGSNFTLKIRSTKLEDSAMYFCASSEKSSYEQYFGPGTRLTVT.

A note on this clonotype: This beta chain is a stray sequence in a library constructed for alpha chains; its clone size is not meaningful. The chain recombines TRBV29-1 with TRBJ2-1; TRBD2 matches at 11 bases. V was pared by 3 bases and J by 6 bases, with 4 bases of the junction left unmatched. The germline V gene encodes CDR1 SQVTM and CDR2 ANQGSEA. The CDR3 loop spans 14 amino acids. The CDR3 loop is CSVDPTSGANEQFF. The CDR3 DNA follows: TGCAGCGTTGACCCGACTAGCGGGGCCAATGAGCAGTTCTTC.

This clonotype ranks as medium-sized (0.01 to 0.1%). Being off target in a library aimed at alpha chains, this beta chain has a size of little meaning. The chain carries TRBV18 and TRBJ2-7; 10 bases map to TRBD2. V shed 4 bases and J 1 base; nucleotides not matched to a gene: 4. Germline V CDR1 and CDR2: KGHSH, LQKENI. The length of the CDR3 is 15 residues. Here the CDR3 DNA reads TGTGCCAGCTCACGTACTAGCGGGGCATCCTACGAGCAGTACTTC. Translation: CASSRTSGASYEQYF.

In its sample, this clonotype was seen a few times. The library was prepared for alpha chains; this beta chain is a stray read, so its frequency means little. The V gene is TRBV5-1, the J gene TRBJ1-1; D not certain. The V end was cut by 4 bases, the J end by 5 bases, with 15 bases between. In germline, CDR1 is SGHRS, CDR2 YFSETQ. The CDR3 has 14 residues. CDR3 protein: CASSLRAGVTEAFF. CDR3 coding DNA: TGCGCCAGCAGCCTGAGAGCGGGTGTGACTGAAGCTTTCTTT.

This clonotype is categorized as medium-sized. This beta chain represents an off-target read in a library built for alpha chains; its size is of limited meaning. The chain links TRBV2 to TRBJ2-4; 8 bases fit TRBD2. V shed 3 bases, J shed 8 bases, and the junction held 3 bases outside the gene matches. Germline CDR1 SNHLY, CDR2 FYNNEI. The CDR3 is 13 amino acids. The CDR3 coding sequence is TGTGCCAGCAGTGACCGGGAGGGTGACATTCAGTACTTC. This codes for CASSDREGDIQYF.

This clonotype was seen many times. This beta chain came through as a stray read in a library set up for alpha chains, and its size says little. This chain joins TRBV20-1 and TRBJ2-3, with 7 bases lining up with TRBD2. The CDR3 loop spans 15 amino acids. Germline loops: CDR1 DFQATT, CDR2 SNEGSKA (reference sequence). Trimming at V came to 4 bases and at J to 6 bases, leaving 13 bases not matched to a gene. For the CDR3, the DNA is TGCAGTGCTACCCCGTTCTCGGGAGGCAAGGATACGCAGTATTTT. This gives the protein CSATPFSGGKDTQYF.

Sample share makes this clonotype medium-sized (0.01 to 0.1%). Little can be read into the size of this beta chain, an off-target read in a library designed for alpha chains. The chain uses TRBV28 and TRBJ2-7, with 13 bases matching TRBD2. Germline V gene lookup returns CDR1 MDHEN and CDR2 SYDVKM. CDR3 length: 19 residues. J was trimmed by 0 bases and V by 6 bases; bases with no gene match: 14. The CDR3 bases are TGTGCCAGCAGCCCGCCGCCGGGACTAGCGGGAACCGTCTCCTACGAGCAGTACTTC. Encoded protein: CASSPPPGLAGTVSYEQYF.

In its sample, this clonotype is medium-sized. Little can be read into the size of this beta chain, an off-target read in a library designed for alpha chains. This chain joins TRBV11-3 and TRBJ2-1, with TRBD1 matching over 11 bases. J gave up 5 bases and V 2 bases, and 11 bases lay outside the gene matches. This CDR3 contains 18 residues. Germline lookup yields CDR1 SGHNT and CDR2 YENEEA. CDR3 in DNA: TGTGCCAGCAGCTTAACGACGGACAGGGGGCTAGTCAACAATGAGCAGTTCTTC. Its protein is CASSLTTDRGLVNNEQFF.

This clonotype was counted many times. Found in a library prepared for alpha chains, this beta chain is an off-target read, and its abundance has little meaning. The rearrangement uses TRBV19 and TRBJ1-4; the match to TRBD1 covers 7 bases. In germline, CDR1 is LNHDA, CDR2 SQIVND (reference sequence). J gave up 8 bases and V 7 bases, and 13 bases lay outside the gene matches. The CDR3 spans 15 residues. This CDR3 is CASTRGAQGREKLFF. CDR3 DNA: TGTGCCAGTACCAGAGGGGCACAGGGGAGGGAAAAACTGTTTTTT.

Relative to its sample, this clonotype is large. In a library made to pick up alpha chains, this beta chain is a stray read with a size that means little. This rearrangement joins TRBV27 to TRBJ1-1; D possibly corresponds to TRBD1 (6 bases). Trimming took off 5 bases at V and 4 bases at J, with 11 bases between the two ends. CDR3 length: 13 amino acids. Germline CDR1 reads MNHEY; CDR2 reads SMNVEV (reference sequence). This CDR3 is CASSEQGPTEAFF. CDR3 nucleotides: TGTGCCAGCAGTGAACAGGGCCCCACTGAAGCTTTCTTT.